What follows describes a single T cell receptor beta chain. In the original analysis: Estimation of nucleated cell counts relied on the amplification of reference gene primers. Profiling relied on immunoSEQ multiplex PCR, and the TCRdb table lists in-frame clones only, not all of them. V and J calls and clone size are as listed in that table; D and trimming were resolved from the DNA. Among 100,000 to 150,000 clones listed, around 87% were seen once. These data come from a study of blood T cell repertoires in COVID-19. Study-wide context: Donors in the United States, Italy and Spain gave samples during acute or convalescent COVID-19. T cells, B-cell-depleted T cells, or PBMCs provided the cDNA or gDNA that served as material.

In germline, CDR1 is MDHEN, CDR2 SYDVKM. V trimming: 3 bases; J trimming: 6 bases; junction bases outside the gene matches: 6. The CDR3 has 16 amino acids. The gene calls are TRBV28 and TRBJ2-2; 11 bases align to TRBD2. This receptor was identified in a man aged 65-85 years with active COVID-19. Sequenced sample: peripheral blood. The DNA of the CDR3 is TGTGCCAGCAGTTTTCAGAAACTAGCGGGAGCCGGGGAGCTGTTTTTT. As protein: CASSFQKLAGAGELFF.